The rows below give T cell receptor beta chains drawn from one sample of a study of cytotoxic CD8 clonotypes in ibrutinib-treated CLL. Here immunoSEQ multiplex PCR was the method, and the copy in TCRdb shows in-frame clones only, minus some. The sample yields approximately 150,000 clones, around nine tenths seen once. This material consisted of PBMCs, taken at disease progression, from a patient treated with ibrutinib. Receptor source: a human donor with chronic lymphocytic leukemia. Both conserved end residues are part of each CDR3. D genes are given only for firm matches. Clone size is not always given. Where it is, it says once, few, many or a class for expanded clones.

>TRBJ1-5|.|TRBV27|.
TGTGCCAGCAGTTTCTCCCCAGATCAGCCCCAGCATTTT
CASSFSPDQPQHF
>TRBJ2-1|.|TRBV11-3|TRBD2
TGTGCCAGCAGCGGGGGACTAGGGAATGAGCAGTTCTTC
CASSGGLGNEQFF
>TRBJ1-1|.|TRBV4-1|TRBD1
TGCGCCAGCAGCCTATGGACAGGGCTAAACACTGAAGCTTTCTTT
CASSLWTGLNTEAFF
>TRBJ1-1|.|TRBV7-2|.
TGTGCCAGCAGCCCAACCCGGGCGCCCGCCACTGAAGCTTTCTTT
CASSPTRAPATEAFF
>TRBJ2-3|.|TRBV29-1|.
TGCAGCGTCGCCCCCAATTCGGCGTTCGGGGATACGCAGTATTTT
CSVAPNSAFGDTQYF
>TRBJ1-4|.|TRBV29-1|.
TGCAGCGTTTCCAGGGACCGGTCAACTAATGAAAAACTGTTTTTT
CSVSRDRSTNEKLFF
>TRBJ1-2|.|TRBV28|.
TGTGCCAGCAGGCCTACAGGGCTCTATGGCTACACCTTC
CASRPTGLYGYTF
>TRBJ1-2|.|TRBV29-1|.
TGCAGCGTTGAATCCCCACTGGGGGATATCTATGGCTACACCTTC
CSVESPLGDIYGYTF
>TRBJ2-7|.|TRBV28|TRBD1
TGTGCCAGCAGCGGCGGACAGGGGCCCCGTTACGAGCAGTACTTC
CASSGGQGPRYEQYF
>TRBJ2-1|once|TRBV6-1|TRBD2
TGTGCCAGCAGTGAAGCCCGGAGGACTAGCGGGTACAATGAGCAGTTCTTC
CASSEARRTSGYNEQFF
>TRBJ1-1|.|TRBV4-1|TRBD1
TGCGCCAGCAGCCAAGTTGGGCAGGGGGTTGGAGCTTTCTTT
CASSQVGQGVGAFF
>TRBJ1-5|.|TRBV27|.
TGTGCCAGCCTTCCCCCCTGGGGTTCAAATCAGCCCCAGCATTTT
CASLPPWGSNQPQHF
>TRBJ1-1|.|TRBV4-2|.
TGTGCCAGCAGCCAAGAAGGGGGGGCGCGTACTGAAGCTTTCTTT
CASSQEGGARTEAFF
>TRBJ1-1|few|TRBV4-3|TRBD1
TGCGCCAGCAGCTTGCAGACAGGGAACCCTGAAGCTTTCTTT
CASSLQTGNPEAFF
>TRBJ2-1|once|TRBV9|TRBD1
TGTGCCAGCAGCGTAGGACAGGGGGCCGACTACAATGAGCAGTTCTTC
CASSVGQGADYNEQFF
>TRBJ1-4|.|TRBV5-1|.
TGCGCCAGCAGCCGGGCCCTAGGTGCTAATGAAAAACTGTTTTTT
CASSRALGANEKLFF
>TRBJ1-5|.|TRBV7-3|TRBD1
TGTGCCAGCGGTGGGACAGGCTATAGCAATCAGCCCCAGCATTTT
CASGGTGYSNQPQHF
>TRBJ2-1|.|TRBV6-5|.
TGTGCCAGCAGTAACTCCGGGAGCAGCTACAATGAGCAGTTCTTC
CASSNSGSSYNEQFF
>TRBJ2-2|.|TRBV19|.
TGTGCCAGTAGTAGGGACGTGCCCTCGAACACCGGGGAGCTGTTTTTT
CASSRDVPSNTGELFF
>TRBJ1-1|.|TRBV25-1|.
TGTGCCAGCAGTGTAACCGTCAACACTGAAGCTTTCTTT
CASSVTVNTEAFF
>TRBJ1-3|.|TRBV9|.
TGTGCCAGCAGCGTAATAGGAGAAAACACCATATATTTT
CASSVIGENTIYF
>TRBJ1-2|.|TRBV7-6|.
TGTGCCAGCAGCCAAGAAAATGGGGCAGGAGGCTACACCTTC
CASSQENGAGGYTF
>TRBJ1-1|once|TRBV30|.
TGTGCCTGGAGTAGGAACACTGAAGCTTTCTTT
CAWSRNTEAFF
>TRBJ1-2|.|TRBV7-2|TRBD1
TGTGCCAGCAGCTTCCTCACCCAAACAGGGGGTCGCTACACCTTC
CASSFLTQTGGRYTF
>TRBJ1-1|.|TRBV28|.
TGTGCCAGCACCCTTAGGCAGGGCGGCACTGAAGCTTTCTTT
CASTLRQGGTEAFF
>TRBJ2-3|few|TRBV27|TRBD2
TGTGCCAGCAAACCCGAGGGGGCGACGACTAGCGGGAGAACAGATACGCAGTATTTT
CASKPEGATTSGRTDTQYF
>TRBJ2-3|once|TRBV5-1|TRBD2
TGCGCCAGCACTTCGACTAGCGGGGCTCTAGATACGCAGTATTTT
CASTSTSGALDTQYF
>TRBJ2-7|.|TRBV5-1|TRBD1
TGCGCCAGCAGCTTGGCAGGGGGCGAGCAGTACTTC
CASSLAGGEQYF
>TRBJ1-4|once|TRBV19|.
TGTGCCAGTAGTGATCAACAAGGAACTAATGAAAAACTGTTTTTT
CASSDQQGTNEKLFF
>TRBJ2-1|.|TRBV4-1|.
TGCGCCAGCAGCCCCCGACCGGGAGAAACCTACAATGAGCAGTTCTTC
CASSPRPGETYNEQFF
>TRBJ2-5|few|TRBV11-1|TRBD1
TGTGCCAGCAGCCCGGACAGGGGATGGGGAAAAGAGACCCAGTACTTC
CASSPDRGWGKETQYF
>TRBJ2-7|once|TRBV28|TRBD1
TGTGCCAGCGAACGACAGGGCGGAAGGTACGAGCAGTACTTC
CASERQGGRYEQYF
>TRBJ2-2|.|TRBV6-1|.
TGTGCCAGCACTATTTCCTACACCGGGGAGCTGTTTTTT
CASTISYTGELFF
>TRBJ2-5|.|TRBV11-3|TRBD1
TGTGCCAGCAGCCCGGCAGGGGGCGAGGAAGAGACCCAGTACTTC
CASSPAGGEEETQYF
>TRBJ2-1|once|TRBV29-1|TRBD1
TGCAGCGTTTCCGACAGGGGAAGGAGCGATGAGCAGTTCTTC
CSVSDRGRSDEQFF
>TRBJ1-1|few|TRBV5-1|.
TGCGCCAGCAGCTCCGGACAGAACACTGAAGCTTTCTTT
CASSSGQNTEAFF
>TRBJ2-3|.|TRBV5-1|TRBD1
TGCGCCAGCAGCTTGGCCGGGACAGGGGGCACAGATACGCAGTATTTT
CASSLAGTGGTDTQYF
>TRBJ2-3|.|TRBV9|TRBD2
TGTGCCAGCAGCGTAGGACTAGCGGGAGGGTTAAACACAGATACGCAGTATTTT
CASSVGLAGGLNTDTQYF